The rows below give T cell receptor beta chains drawn from one sample of a study of cytomegalovirus exposure and HLA in healthy donors. Generated by immunoSEQ multiplex PCR, the TCRdb table keeps only in-frame clones and is missing some. Of approximately 73,000 clones listed, roughly 63% are singletons. What was sequenced was PBMCs. Receptors originate from a man aged 30 to 39 in good health and CMV-seropositive. CDR3s include the opening cysteine and the closing phenylalanine or tryptophan. D genes are given only for firm matches. Size is omitted from some rows. Given values are once, few, many or a class for expanded clones.

size: NA; D: NA; V: TRBV27; J: TRBJ1-5; CDR3: CASSFGVNQPQHF; DNA: TGTGCCAGCAGTTTCGGGGTTAATCAGCCCCAGCATTTT
size: NA; D: NA; V: TRBV11-2; J: TRBJ1-5; CDR3: CASSLEQGPNQPQHF; DNA: TGTGCCAGCAGCTTAGAACAGGGTCCCAATCAGCCCCAGCATTTT
size: NA; D: TRBD1; V: TRBV29-1; J: TRBJ2-7; CDR3: CSVPTGDRNSQYF; DNA: TGCAGCGTCCCAACTGGGGACAGAAATTCGCAGTACTTC
size: once; D: TRBD1; V: TRBV19; J: TRBJ1-1; CDR3: CASSMSTGWVLNTEAFF; DNA: TGTGCCAGTAGTATGTCGACAGGGTGGGTTTTGAACACTGAAGCTTTCTTT
size: few; D: NA; V: TRBV5-4; J: TRBJ1-1; CDR3: CASSLMAGLVTEAFF; DNA: TGTGCCAGCAGCTTGATGGCGGGGTTGGTCACTGAAGCTTTCTTT
size: NA; D: TRBD2; V: TRBV5-4; J: TRBJ2-7; CDR3: CASSLGPGGPHYEQYF; DNA: TGTGCCAGCAGCTTGGGGCCGGGAGGCCCACATTACGAGCAGTACTTC
size: NA; D: NA; V: TRBV7-9; J: TRBJ2-1; CDR3: CASSPGTSAYNEQFF; DNA: TGTGCCAGCAGCCCCGGGACTTCTGCATACAATGAGCAGTTCTTC
size: NA; D: NA; V: TRBV19; J: TRBJ1-5; CDR3: CASSISRSGGRQPQHF; DNA: TGTGCCAGTAGTATCAGTCGGTCGGGGGGCCGTCAGCCCCAGCATTTT
size: NA; D: TRBD2; V: TRBV27; J: TRBJ2-1; CDR3: CATTTSGSVQFF; DNA: TGTGCCACCACTACGAGCGGGAGTGTGCAGTTCTTC
size: NA; D: TRBD2; V: TRBV11-2; J: TRBJ2-3; CDR3: CASSLGASGSSDTQYF; DNA: TGTGCCAGCAGCTTAGGGGCTAGCGGGAGTTCGGATACGCAGTATTTT
size: few; D: TRBD1; V: TRBV10-3; J: TRBJ2-5; CDR3: CAIYAPSRTGKETQYF; DNA: TGTGCCATCTACGCGCCCTCGCGGACAGGGAAAGAGACCCAGTACTTC
size: NA; D: NA; V: TRBV5-6; J: TRBJ2-1; CDR3: CASSLVARSSYNEQFF; DNA: TGTGCCAGCAGCTTGGTCGCGCGGAGCTCCTACAATGAGCAGTTCTTC
size: NA; D: NA; V: TRBV27; J: TRBJ2-1; CDR3: CASSWGERNEQFF; DNA: TGTGCCAGCAGTTGGGGGGAGAGGAATGAGCAGTTCTTC
size: NA; D: TRBD1; V: TRBV6-5; J: TRBJ1-1; CDR3: CASSPTLDRREAFF; DNA: TGTGCCAGCAGCCCCACATTGGACAGGCGAGAAGCTTTCTTT
size: NA; D: TRBD2; V: TRBV4-2; J: TRBJ2-3; CDR3: CASSQEGGYDTQYF; DNA: TGTGCCAGCAGCCAAGAGGGAGGGTATGATACGCAGTATTTT
size: NA; D: TRBD2; V: TRBV5-1; J: TRBJ2-7; CDR3: CASSRETSGSVEQYF; DNA: TGCGCCAGCAGCCGTGAGACTAGCGGGAGCGTCGAGCAGTACTTC
size: NA; D: TRBD1; V: TRBV5-4; J: TRBJ1-1; CDR3: CASKKGGTVTEAFF; DNA: TGTGCCAGCAAAAAAGGGGGGACAGTCACTGAAGCTTTCTTT
size: NA; D: TRBD2; V: TRBV27; J: TRBJ2-7; CDR3: CASSSRPGTTSYEQYF; DNA: TGTGCCAGCAGTTCCCGTCCCGGGACTACAAGTTACGAGCAGTACTTC
size: NA; D: NA; V: TRBV6-5; J: TRBJ1-5; CDR3: CASRRDAGNQPQHF; DNA: TGTGCCAGCAGGCGGGACGCTGGCAATCAGCCCCAGCATTTT
size: NA; D: NA; V: TRBV19; J: TRBJ2-1; CDR3: CASSESRDLSSYNEQFF; DNA: TGTGCCAGTAGTGAAAGCCGGGACTTGTCCTCCTACAATGAGCAGTTCTTC
size: once; D: NA; V: TRBV7-9; J: TRBJ1-1; CDR3: CASSLEGAFF; DNA: TGTGCCAGCAGCTTAGAGGGGGCTTTCTTT
size: NA; D: TRBD2; V: TRBV19; J: TRBJ2-5; CDR3: CASSRSGSYETQYF; DNA: TGTGCCAGTAGTCGCAGCGGGAGCTACGAGACCCAGTACTTC
size: NA; D: NA; V: TRBV28; J: TRBJ2-2; CDR3: CASNLRGAGGELFF; DNA: TGTGCCAGCAACCTCCGGGGGGCGGGCGGGGAGCTGTTTTTT
size: few; D: TRBD2; V: TRBV5-1; J: TRBJ2-7; CDR3: CASSLATGLPSYEQYF; DNA: TGCGCCAGCAGCTTGGCTACGGGACTACCTTCCTACGAGCAGTACTTC
size: NA; D: NA; V: TRBV5-4; J: TRBJ1-5; CDR3: CASSSGPGSNQPQHF; DNA: TGTGCCAGCAGCTCGGGTCCAGGGAGCAATCAGCCCCAGCATTTT
size: NA; D: TRBD2; V: TRBV18; J: TRBJ2-7; CDR3: CASSPFGLAGVEQYF; DNA: TGTGCCAGCTCACCTTTCGGCCTAGCGGGAGTCGAGCAGTACTTC
size: NA; D: NA; V: TRBV18; J: TRBJ2-2; CDR3: CASSLRGTGELFF; DNA: TGTGCCAGCTCACTAAGGGGAACCGGGGAGCTGTTTTTT
size: NA; D: NA; V: TRBV18; J: TRBJ2-2; CDR3: CASSPRAGRGATNTGELFF; DNA: TGTGCCAGCTCACCACGCGCAGGAAGGGGCGCGACCAACACCGGGGAGCTGTTTTTT
size: few; D: NA; V: TRBV2; J: TRBJ1-5; CDR3: CASSDNSQPQHF; DNA: TGTGCCAGCAGTGATAATAGTCAGCCCCAGCATTTT
size: NA; D: NA; V: TRBV9; J: TRBJ1-1; CDR3: CASSVAWSIGVNTEAFF; DNA: TGTGCCAGCAGCGTAGCCTGGTCGATCGGGGTGAACACTGAAGCTTTCTTT
size: few; D: NA; V: TRBV28; J: TRBJ1-5; CDR3: CASSERGSQPQHF; DNA: TGTGCCAGCAGTGAGCGCGGGAGTCAGCCCCAGCATTTT
size: once; D: TRBD1; V: TRBV19; J: TRBJ1-4; CDR3: CASSKDRGLDNEKLFF; DNA: TGTGCCAGTAGCAAGGACAGGGGGCTAGATAATGAAAAACTGTTTTTT
size: NA; D: TRBD1; V: TRBV9; J: TRBJ2-1; CDR3: CASARGNEQFF; DNA: TGTGCCAGCGCCAGGGGGAATGAGCAGTTCTTC
size: few; D: TRBD2; V: TRBV5-6; J: TRBJ2-1; CDR3: CASSLAGREVNEQFF; DNA: TGTGCCAGCAGCTTGGCCGGGCGGGAGGTCAATGAGCAGTTCTTC
size: few; D: NA; V: TRBV7-2; J: TRBJ2-3; CDR3: CASSSSGASTDTQYF; DNA: TGTGCCAGCAGCTCGAGCGGTGCTAGCACAGATACGCAGTATTTT
size: NA; D: NA; V: TRBV6-1; J: TRBJ1-5; CDR3: CASSEAGQLGNQPQHF; DNA: TGTGCCAGCAGTGAAGCGGGGCAGCTGGGCAATCAGCCCCAGCATTTT
size: NA; D: TRBD2; V: TRBV7-8; J: TRBJ2-5; CDR3: CASSFGLAATRGEETQYF; DNA: TGTGCCAGCAGCTTCGGACTAGCGGCAACCCGGGGTGAGGAGACCCAGTACTTC
size: NA; D: NA; V: TRBV6-1; J: TRBJ2-5; CDR3: CASSRGQETQYF; DNA: TGTGCCAGCTCGAGGGGGCAAGAGACCCAGTACTTC
size: NA; D: NA; V: TRBV30; J: TRBJ1-2; CDR3: CAWSPGNYGYTF; DNA: TGTGCCTGGAGTCCGGGGAACTATGGCTACACCTTC
size: few; D: NA; V: TRBV5-1; J: TRBJ1-1; CDR3: CASSLQSVNTEAFF; DNA: TGCGCCAGCAGCTTGCAGTCAGTGAACACTGAAGCTTTCTTT